The clone carrying this TCR beta chain was counted only a few times. Its antigen is undetermined. The data were taken from a study of blood T cells in healthy people across ages. Study information: About one barcoded beta molecule per two T cells came from capture by template switching.

Peripheral blood from each donor was collected in a volume of 8 to 10 milliliters. The study, taken as a whole, reports: It was held that the diversity estimates obtained from one million T cells were underestimates.

CDR3 length equals 16 residues. Germline V gene lookup returns CDR1 LGHDT and CDR2 YNNKEL (reference sequence). Trimming took 1 base from V and 1 from J, leaving 13 bases between them. Then a second PCR, running roughly 7 to 11 cycles, was carried out with a sample-barcoded 5' primer and a J-beta primer mix. A template-switch adaptor containing 12 random nucleotides labeled each cDNA molecule. MiXCR, applied by TCRdb to the 5' RACE reads, yields one record per CDR3 protein. The sample contains around 1,500,000 distinct CDR3 sequences, around 39% of which appear only once. The sample consisted of blood. The sequence was collected from a woman between 18 and 29 years old in good health. V and J are TRBV3-1 and TRBJ2-5, with D maybe TRBD2 (5 bases). The DNA for the CDR3 is TGTGCCAGCAGCCAAGCGACTACCCAAACCCAAGAGACCCAGTACTTC. It specifies CASSQATTQTQETQYF.